Below, 25 T cell receptor beta chains from the same sample are listed, as sequenced in a study of PD-1 blockade in classical Hodgkin lymphoma. Stated time point: newly diagnosed, previously untreated cHL patient sample. Measured with immunoSEQ multiplex PCR; TCRdb has only the in-frame clones, and not every one. The table shows about 25,000 clones, with 94% occurring only once. Source material: peripheral blood mononuclear cells (PBMCs). Receptor source: a human donor with classical Hodgkin lymphoma.

V usage is TRBV15 and J usage is TRBJ1-1, with D maybe TRBD1 (6 bases). Trimming took 2 bases from V and 0 from J, leaving 7 bases between them. The length of the CDR3 is 14 residues. The germline V gene encodes CDR1 LNHNV and CDR2 YYDKDF (reference sequence). The CDR3 DNA reads as TGTGCCACCAGCAGAACAGGGCTGAACACTGAAGCTTTCTTT. This encodes CATSRTGLNTEAFF.

V and J are TRBV2 and TRBJ1-2; TRBD1 is a possible D gene (5 bases). Germline V lookup: CDR1 SNHLY, CDR2 FYNNEI. CDR3 size: 12 residues. The V and J ends lost 7 bases and 6 bases respectively, with 12 bases between them. CDR3 residues: CASMEGLDGYTF. The DNA of the CDR3 is TGTGCCAGCATGGAGGGGTTGGATGGCTACACCTTC.

The rearrangement links TRBV5-1 to TRBJ1-5; no definite D call. Trimming took off 4 bases at V and 3 bases at J, with 11 bases between the two ends. The CDR3 is made up of 14 amino acids. CDR1 is SGHRS, CDR2 YFSETQ, per germline. Here the CDR3 reads CASSPGPYNQPQHF. The CDR3, as DNA: TGCGCCAGCAGCCCGGGCCCTTACAATCAGCCCCAGCATTTT.

The chain links TRBV29-1 to TRBJ1-2; no definite D call. Germline CDR1 is SQVTM and CDR2 is ANQGSEA. V was trimmed by 4 bases and J by 8 bases, leaving 5 bases between them. The CDR3 runs to 9 residues. CDR3 nucleotides: TGCAGCGTTGTTGAGGGCTACACCTTC. It translates to CSVVEGYTF.

The chain recombines TRBV5-1 with TRBJ1-3; TRBD1 agrees at 7 bases. V lost 4 bases, J lost 3 bases, and 4 bases stayed unmatched. This CDR3 is 14 amino acids long. Germline V lookup: CDR1 SGHRS, CDR2 YFSETQ. CDR3 loop: CASSPQGNGNTIYF. The CDR3 DNA reads as TGCGCCAGCAGCCCACAGGGGAATGGAAACACCATATATTTT.

The V call is TRBV19, the J call TRBJ2-1; no clear D. The CDR3 consists of 13 residues. Per germline, CDR1 LNHDA and CDR2 SQIVND (reference sequence). V lost 4 bases and J 6 bases, leaving 10 bases between the germline ends. The CDR3 loop reads CASSTLGFNEQFF. The CDR3 DNA reads TGTGCCAGTAGTACCCTGGGATTCAATGAGCAGTTCTTC.

This clone came up once. The CDR3 DNA is TGTGCCAGCAGCGTAGCCCAGGGGGCAAATAATTCACCCCTCCACTTT. Protein product: CASSVAQGANNSPLHF. The V gene is TRBV9, the J gene TRBJ1-6; 8 bases fit TRBD1. Germline V CDR1 and CDR2: SGDLS, YYNGEE. V was pared by 0 bases and J by 5 bases, with 4 bases of the junction left unmatched. There are 16 residues in the CDR3.

The chain couples TRBV19 to TRBJ2-1; the D gene is possibly TRBD2 (5 bases). Trimming left V 0 bases short and J 6 bases short, with 15 bases between. CDR3 length: 16 residues. CDR1 is LNHDA, CDR2 SQIVND, per germline (reference sequence). The CDR3 nucleotides are TGTGCCAGTAGTATAGATGCTCGAGCGGAGTTCAATGAGCAGTTCTTC. Protein: CASSIDARAEFNEQFF.

The chain carries TRBV7-2 and TRBJ1-2, with 7 bases identical to TRBD1. Germline V CDR1 and CDR2: SGHTA, FQGNSA. V trimming: 3 bases; J trimming: 4 bases; junction bases outside the gene matches: 8. The length of the CDR3 is 15 residues. The CDR3 DNA reads as TGTGCCAGCAGCTTGACCCCGGACAGGACCTATGGCTACACCTTC. This encodes CASSLTPDRTYGYTF. The full variable domain, completed using reference TRBV7-2 and TRBJ1-2, is GAGVSQSPSNKVTEKGKDVELRCDPISGHTALYWYRQSLGQGLEFLIYFQGNSAPDKSGLPSDRFSAERTGGSVSTLTIQRTQQEDSAVYLCASSLTPDRTYGYTFGSGTRLTVV.

The chain joins TRBV7-6 to TRBJ2-2, with 8 positions matching TRBD1. The CDR3 extends over 15 amino acids. Germline CDR1 is SGHVS and CDR2 is FNYEAQ. The V gene end was trimmed by 5 bases and the J gene end by 4 bases; junction bases not matched to a gene: 6. CDR3 sequence reads: CASSPGQGGTGELFF. CDR3 DNA sequence: TGTGCCAGCAGCCCCGGACAGGGAGGCACCGGGGAGCTGTTTTTT.

The rearrangement joins TRBV7-2 to TRBJ2-5, with D unclear. Trimming stripped 1 base from V and 4 bases from J, with 13 bases between. Germline V gene sequence: CDR1 SGHTA, CDR2 FQGNSA. CDR3 length: 15 residues. CDR3: CASSLDGRFRETQYF. As DNA, the CDR3 is TGTGCCAGCAGCTTAGACGGTCGGTTTCGAGAGACCCAGTACTTC.

This clone has a single count. The chain links TRBV18 to TRBJ1-3; 8 bases line up with TRBD1. With V trimmed by 3 bases and J by 4 bases, 5 bases remained unmatched. CDR1 KGHSH and CDR2 LQKENI come from the germline V gene. The CDR3 loop spans 15 amino acids. The CDR3 here is CASSPLRGPGNTIYF. CDR3 DNA sequence: TGTGCCAGCTCACCGCTCAGGGGGCCGGGAAACACCATATATTTT.

The rearrangement joins TRBV29-1 to TRBJ1-1, with a possible D match to TRBD1 (6 bases). The CDR3 has 13 residues. Trimming shortened V by 7 bases and J by 0 bases, and 12 bases separated the two germline ends. In germline, CDR1 is SQVTM, CDR2 ANQGSEA. The chain's CDR3 is CSGLTGLNTEAFF. The DNA of the CDR3 is TGCAGCGGACTGACAGGATTGAACACTGAAGCTTTCTTT. Full variable domain (outside the CDR3, taken from reference TRBV29-1 and TRBJ1-1): SAVISQKPSRDICQRGTSLTIQCQVDSQVTMMFWYRQQPGQSLTLIATANQGSEATYESGFVIDKFPISRPNLTFSTLTVSNMSPEDSSIYLCSGLTGLNTEAFFGQGTRLTVV.

In its sample, this clone was seen once. V is TRBV5-1 and J is TRBJ1-2, with D uncertain. Trimming cost V 3 bases and J 6 bases, with 15 bases left between them. Germline-derived CDR1 and CDR2 are SGHRS and YFSETQ. The CDR3 covers 14 residues. CDR3 DNA: TGCGCCAGCAGCTCGGGGTCCCAGGTAGATGGCTACACCTTC. It is translated as CASSSGSQVDGYTF.

The chain employs TRBV4-1 and TRBJ1-2; perhaps TRBD1 as D (5 bases). V lost 4 bases and J 0 bases, leaving 15 bases between the germline ends. The CDR3 is 16 residues long. CDR1 is MGHRA, CDR2 YSYEKL, per germline. The CDR3 coding sequence is TGCGCCAGCAGCCCAGAGTCCCAGGGAGCTAACTATGGCTACACCTTC. It yields the protein CASSPESQGANYGYTF.

This clone was seen more than once but under ten times. The chain is built from TRBV6-6 and TRBJ1-1; unclear D gene. The CDR3 length is 14 residues. Between the trimmed V and J ends, which lost 4 bases and 1 base, there was a span of 10 bases. CDR1 and CDR2 (germline): MNHNY, SVGAGI (reference sequence). CDR3 amino acids: CASSSDGRNTEAFF. The CDR3 DNA reads TGTGCCAGCAGTTCCGACGGTCGGAACACTGAAGCTTTCTTT.

The chain joins TRBV19 to TRBJ1-4, with 8 bases matching TRBD1. The CDR3 sequence is 15 residues long. Germline CDR1 is LNHDA and CDR2 is SQIVND (reference sequence). The V segment lost 6 bases and the J segment 13 bases; nucleotides outside the gene matches: 16. CDR3 nucleotide sequence: TGTGCCAGTAGACAACCGGGACAGGCTCACGAAGGACTGTTTTTT. It encodes CASRQPGQAHEGLFF.

The chain joins TRBV9 to TRBJ1-2; tentatively, D is TRBD1 (5 bases). Trimming left V 4 bases short and J 4 bases short, with 11 bases between. Germline V gene lookup returns CDR1 SGDLS and CDR2 YYNGEE. The CDR3 totals 13 residues. In DNA form, the CDR3 reads TGTGCCAGCAGCTTTGGGACGACCTATGGCTACACCTTC. This gives the protein CASSFGTTYGYTF.

The V and J genes are TRBV30 and TRBJ2-7; TRBD1 matches 8 bases. Germline trimming cut 3 bases from V and 1 base from J; bases unmatched to any gene: 11. The CDR3 runs to 16 residues. From germline, CDR1 is GTSNPN and CDR2 SVGIG (reference sequence). The CDR3: CAWSQTGTGASYEQYF. The CDR3 coding sequence is TGTGCCTGGAGCCAAACCGGGACAGGCGCTTCCTACGAGCAGTACTTC.

This clone showed up just once. The chain uses TRBV6-6 and TRBJ2-1; D might be TRBD1 (5 bases). The V end was cut by 5 bases, the J end by 8 bases, with 13 bases between. The CDR3 contains 13 residues. Germline V lookup: CDR1 MNHNY, CDR2 SVGAGI (reference sequence). The CDR3 DNA sequence: TGTGCCAGCAGTGGGTCCTTCAGGGATGAGCAGTTCTTC. This translates into CASSGSFRDEQFF.

A single count supports this clone. This CDR3 is CASSLIVAGGLHEQFF. The CDR3 DNA reads as TGTGCCAGCAGCTTAATAGTAGCGGGGGGGCTGCATGAGCAGTTCTTC. The chain couples TRBV7-2 to TRBJ2-1; 11 positions match TRBD2. Germline V lookup: CDR1 SGHTA, CDR2 FQGNSA. This CDR3 has 16 amino acids. V shed 2 bases and J 8 bases; nucleotides not matched to a gene: 8.

The chain has TRBV30 and TRBJ2-7, with D perhaps matching TRBD1 (6 bases). Per the germline V gene, CDR1 is GTSNPN and CDR2 is SVGIG (reference sequence). Trimming removed 5 bases at V and 0 bases at J, with 11 bases between. CDR3 length equals 13 residues. CDR3: CAWDRKSSYEQYF. DNA for the CDR3: TGTGCCTGGGACAGGAAAAGCTCCTACGAGCAGTACTTC. Combining the CDR3 with reference TRBV30 and TRBJ2-7 gives the whole variable domain SQTIHQWPATLVQPVGSPLSLECTVEGTSNPNLYWYRQAAGRGLQLLFYSVGIGQISSEVPQNLSASRPQDRQFILSSKKLLLSDSGFYLCAWDRKSSYEQYFGPGTRLTVT.

The chain carries TRBV5-1 and TRBJ1-4; unclear D gene. This CDR3 has 12 residues. Trimming shortened V by 1 base and J by 4 bases, and 2 bases separated the two germline ends. Germline values: CDR1 SGHRS, CDR2 YFSETQ. CDR3 coding DNA: TGCGCCAGCAGCTTGAGTAATGAAAAACTGTTTTTT. The encoded protein is CASSLSNEKLFF. Complete variable domain (other parts from reference TRBV5-1 and TRBJ1-4): KAGVTQTPRYLIKTRGQQVTLSCSPISGHRSVSWYQQTPGQGLQFLFEYFSETQRNKGNFPGRFSGRQFSNSRSEMNVSTLELGDSALYLCASSLSNEKLFFGSGTQLSVL.

The V call is TRBV10-1, the J call TRBJ2-7, with TRBD1 identical over 9 bases. Trimming took 4 bases from V and 3 from J; bases not matched to a gene: 4. The CDR3 is 14 amino acids. In germline, CDR1 is WNHNN, CDR2 SYGVQD (reference sequence). The CDR3 spells CASSVDRGGYEQYF. The DNA for the CDR3 is TGCGCCAGCAGTGTGGACAGGGGAGGCTACGAGCAGTACTTC.

CDR3 sequence reads: CASSASGGTGEQYF. CDR3 sequence (DNA): TGTGCCAGCAGCGCTAGCGGGGGCACCGGCGAGCAGTACTTC. The rearrangement links TRBV28 to TRBJ2-7; 10 bases match TRBD2. In germline, CDR1 is MDHEN, CDR2 SYDVKM. CDR3 length equals 14 residues. The junction had 8 bases not matched to a gene; V was cut back by 6 bases and J by 6 bases.